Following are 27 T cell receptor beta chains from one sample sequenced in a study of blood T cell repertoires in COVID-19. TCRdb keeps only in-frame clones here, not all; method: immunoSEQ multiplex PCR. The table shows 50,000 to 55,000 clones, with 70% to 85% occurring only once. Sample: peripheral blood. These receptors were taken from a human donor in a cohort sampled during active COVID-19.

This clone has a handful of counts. For the CDR3, the DNA is TGCGCCAGCAGTGCGGCCGGGACAGGACGGGGTGAGCAGTACTTC. Its translation: CASSAAGTGRGEQYF. The rearrangement joins TRBV10-1 to TRBJ2-7; 8 nucleotides agree with TRBD1. Germline V gene sequence: CDR1 WNHNN, CDR2 SYGVQD (reference sequence). V gave up 4 bases and J gave up 7 bases; unmatched junction bases: 12. This CDR3 spans 15 amino acids.

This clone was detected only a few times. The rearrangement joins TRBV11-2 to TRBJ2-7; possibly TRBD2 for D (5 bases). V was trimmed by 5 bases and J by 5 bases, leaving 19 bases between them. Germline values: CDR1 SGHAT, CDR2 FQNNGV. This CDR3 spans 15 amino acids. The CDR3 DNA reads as TGTGCCAGCAGCCCCGCGGGCGCAATTCCCCACGAGCAGTACTTC. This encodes CASSPAGAIPHEQYF.

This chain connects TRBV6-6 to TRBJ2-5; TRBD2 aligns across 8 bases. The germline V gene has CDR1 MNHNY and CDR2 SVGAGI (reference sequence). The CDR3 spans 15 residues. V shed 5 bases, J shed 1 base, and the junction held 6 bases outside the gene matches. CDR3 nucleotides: TGTGCCAGCAGTATGAGCGGGGGCCTCCAAGAGACCCAGTACTTC. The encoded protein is CASSMSGGLQETQYF.

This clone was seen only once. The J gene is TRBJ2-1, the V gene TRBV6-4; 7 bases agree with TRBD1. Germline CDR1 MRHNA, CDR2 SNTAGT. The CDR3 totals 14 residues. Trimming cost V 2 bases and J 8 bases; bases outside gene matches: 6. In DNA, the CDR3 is TGTGCCAGCAGTGACGGAGGACAGGCCGATGAGCAGTTCTTC. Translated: CASSDGGQADEQFF.

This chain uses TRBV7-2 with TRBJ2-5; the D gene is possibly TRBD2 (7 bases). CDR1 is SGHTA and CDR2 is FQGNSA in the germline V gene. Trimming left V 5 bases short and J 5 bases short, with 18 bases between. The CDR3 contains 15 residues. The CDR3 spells CASSPEGGGWETQYF. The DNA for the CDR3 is TGTGCCAGCAGCCCCGAGGGGGGGGGTTGGGAGACCCAGTACTTC. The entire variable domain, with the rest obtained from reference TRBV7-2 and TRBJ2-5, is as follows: GAGVSQSPSNKVTEKGKDVELRCDPISGHTALYWYRQSLGQGLEFLIYFQGNSAPDKSGLPSDRFSAERTGGSVSTLTIQRTQQEDSAVYLCASSPEGGGWETQYFGPGTRLLVL.

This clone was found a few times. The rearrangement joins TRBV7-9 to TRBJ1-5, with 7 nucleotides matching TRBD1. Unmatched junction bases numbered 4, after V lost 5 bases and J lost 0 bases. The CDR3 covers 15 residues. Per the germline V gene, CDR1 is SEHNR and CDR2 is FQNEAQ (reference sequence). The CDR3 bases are TGTGCCAGCAGCGTTGGGACAGTTAGCAATCAGCCCCAGCATTTT. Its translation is CASSVGTVSNQPQHF.

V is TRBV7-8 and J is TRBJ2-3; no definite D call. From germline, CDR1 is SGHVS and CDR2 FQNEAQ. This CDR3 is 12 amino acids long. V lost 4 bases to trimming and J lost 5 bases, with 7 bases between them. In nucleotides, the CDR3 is TGTGCCAGCAGCTCCAGTATAGATACGCAGTATTTT. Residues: CASSSSIDTQYF. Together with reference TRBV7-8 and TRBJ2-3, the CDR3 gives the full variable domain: GAGVSQSPRYKVAKRGQDVALRCDPISGHVSLFWYQQALGQGPEFLTYFQNEAQLDKSGLPSDRFFAERPEGSVSTLKIQRTQQEDSAVYLCASSSSIDTQYFGPGTRLTVL.

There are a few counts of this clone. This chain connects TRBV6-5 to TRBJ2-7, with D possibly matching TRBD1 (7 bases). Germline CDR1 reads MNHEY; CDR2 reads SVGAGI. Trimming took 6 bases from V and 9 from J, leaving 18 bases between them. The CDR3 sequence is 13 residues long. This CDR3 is CASRPGGGLRQYF. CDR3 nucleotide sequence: TGTGCCAGCAGACCAGGGGGAGGCCTCCGGCAGTACTTC.

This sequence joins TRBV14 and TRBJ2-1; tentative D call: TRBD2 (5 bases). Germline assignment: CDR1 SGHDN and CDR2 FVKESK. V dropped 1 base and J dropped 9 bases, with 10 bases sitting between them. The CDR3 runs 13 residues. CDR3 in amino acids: CASSQGPTSEQFF. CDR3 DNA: TGTGCCAGCAGCCAAGGACCAACTAGTGAGCAGTTCTTC. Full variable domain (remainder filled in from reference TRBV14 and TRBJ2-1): EAGVTQFPSHSVIEKGQTVTLRCDPISGHDNLYWYRRVMGKEIKFLLHFVKESKQDESGMPNNRFLAERTGGTYSTLKVQPAELEDSGVYFCASSQGPTSEQFFGPGTRLTVL.

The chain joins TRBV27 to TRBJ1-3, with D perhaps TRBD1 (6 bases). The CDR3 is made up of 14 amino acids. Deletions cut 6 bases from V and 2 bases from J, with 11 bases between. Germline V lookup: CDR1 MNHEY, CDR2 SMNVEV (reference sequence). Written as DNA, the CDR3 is TGTGCCAGCAGATTACAGGGTACTGGAAACACCATATATTTT. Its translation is CASRLQGTGNTIYF.

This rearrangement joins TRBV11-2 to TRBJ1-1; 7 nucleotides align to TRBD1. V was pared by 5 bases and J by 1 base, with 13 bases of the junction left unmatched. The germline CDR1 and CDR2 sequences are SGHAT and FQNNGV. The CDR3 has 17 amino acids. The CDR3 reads CASSVGITGAGNTEAFF. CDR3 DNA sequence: TGTGCCAGCAGCGTAGGTATTACAGGGGCGGGGAACACTGAAGCTTTCTTT.

CDR3: CASSPGLAAKSSYEQYF. The CDR3 DNA sequence: TGCGCCAGCAGCCCCGGACTAGCGGCGAAAAGCTCCTACGAGCAGTACTTC. The J gene is TRBJ2-7, the V gene TRBV4-3; TRBD2 matches at 10 bases. Germline lookup yields CDR1 LGHNA and CDR2 YSLEER. With 4 bases clipped from V and 0 bases from J, the junction kept 9 bases outside the gene matches. This CDR3 is built from 17 residues.

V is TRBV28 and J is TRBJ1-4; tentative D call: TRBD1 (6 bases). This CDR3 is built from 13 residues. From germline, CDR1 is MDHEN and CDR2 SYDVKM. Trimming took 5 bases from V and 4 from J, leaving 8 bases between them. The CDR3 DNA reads TGTGCCAGCAGTCGAGGGGGTAATGAAAAACTGTTTTTT. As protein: CASSRGGNEKLFF.

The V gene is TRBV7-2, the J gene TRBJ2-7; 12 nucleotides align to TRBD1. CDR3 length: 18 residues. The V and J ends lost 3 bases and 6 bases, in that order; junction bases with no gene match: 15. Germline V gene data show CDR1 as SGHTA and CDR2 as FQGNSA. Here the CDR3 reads CASSLDGTGGEVGLEQYF. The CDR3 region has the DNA TGTGCCAGCAGCTTGGACGGGACAGGGGGCGAGGTGGGTCTCGAGCAGTACTTC.

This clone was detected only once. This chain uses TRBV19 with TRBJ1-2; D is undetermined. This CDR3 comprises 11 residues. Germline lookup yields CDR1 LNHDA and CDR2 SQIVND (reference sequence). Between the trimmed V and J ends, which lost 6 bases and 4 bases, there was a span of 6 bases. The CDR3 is CASSLSYGYTF. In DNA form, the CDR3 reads TGTGCCAGTAGCCTCAGCTATGGCTACACCTTC.

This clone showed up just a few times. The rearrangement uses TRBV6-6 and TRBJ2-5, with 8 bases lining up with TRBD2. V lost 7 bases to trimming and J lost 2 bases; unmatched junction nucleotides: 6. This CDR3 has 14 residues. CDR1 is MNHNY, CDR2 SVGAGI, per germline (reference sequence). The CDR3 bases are TGTGCCAGCAACCAACTAGCGGAGCAAGAGACCCAGTACTTC. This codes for CASNQLAEQETQYF.

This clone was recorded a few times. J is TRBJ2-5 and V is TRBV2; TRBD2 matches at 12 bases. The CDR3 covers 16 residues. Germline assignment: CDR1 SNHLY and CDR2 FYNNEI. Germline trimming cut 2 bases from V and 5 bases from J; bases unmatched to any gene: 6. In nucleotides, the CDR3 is TGTGCCAGCAGTGAACCCCTAGCGGGGGGGCCGGAGACCCAGTACTTC. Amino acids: CASSEPLAGGPETQYF.

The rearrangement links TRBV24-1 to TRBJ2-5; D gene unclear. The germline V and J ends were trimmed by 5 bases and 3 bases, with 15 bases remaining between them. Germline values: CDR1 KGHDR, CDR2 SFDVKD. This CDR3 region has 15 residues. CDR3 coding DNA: TGTGCCACCAGTGCCCCGTCTACCAAAAAAGAGACCCAGTACTTC. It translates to CATSAPSTKKETQYF.

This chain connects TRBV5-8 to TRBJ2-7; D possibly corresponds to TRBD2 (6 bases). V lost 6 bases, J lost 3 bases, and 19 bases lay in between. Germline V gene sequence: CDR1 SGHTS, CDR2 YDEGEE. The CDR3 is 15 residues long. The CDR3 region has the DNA TGTGCCAGCAACCTACCGGGACTGGGGATCTACGAGCAGTACTTC. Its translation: CASNLPGLGIYEQYF.

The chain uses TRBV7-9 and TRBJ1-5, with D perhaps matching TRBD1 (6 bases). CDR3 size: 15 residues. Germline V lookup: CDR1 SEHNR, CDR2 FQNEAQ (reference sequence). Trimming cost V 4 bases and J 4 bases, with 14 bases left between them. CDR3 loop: CASSSDRTPNQPQHF. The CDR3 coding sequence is TGTGCCAGCAGCTCCGACAGGACCCCTAATCAGCCCCAGCATTTT.

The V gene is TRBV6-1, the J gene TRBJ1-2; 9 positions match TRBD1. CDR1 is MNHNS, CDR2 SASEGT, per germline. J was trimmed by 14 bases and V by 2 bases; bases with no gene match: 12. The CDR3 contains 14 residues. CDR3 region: CASSERGQGRPGTF. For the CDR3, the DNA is TGTGCCAGCAGTGAACGGGGACAGGGCCGCCCCGGGACCTTC.

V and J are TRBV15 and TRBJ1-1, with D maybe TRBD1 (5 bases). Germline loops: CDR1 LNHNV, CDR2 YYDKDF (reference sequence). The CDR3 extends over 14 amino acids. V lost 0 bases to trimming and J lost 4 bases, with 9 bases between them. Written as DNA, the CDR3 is TGTGCCACCAGCAGAGAGGGGGGGTCCACTGAAGCTTTCTTT. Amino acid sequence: CATSREGGSTEAFF.

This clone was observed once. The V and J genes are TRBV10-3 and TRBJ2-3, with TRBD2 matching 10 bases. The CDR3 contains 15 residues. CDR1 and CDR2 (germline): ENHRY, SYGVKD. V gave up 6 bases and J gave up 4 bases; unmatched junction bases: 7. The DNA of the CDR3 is TGTGCCATCAGGGAAACTAGCGGGGATCCAGATACGCAGTATTTT. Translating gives CAIRETSGDPDTQYF.

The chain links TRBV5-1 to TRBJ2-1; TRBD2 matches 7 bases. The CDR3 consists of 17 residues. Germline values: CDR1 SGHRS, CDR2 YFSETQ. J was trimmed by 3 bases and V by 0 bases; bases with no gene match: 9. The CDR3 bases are TGCGCCAGCAGCTTGGCCAAGGCGGGGGACGACTACAATGAGCAGTTCTTC. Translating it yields CASSLAKAGDDYNEQFF.

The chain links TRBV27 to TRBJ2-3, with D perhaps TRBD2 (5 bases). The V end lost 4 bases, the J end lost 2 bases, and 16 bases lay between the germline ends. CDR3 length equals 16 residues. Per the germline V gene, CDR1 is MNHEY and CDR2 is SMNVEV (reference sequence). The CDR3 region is CASSSRGAVSTDTQYF. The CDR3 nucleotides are TGTGCCAGCAGTTCCCGAGGAGCGGTTTCCACAGATACGCAGTATTTT.

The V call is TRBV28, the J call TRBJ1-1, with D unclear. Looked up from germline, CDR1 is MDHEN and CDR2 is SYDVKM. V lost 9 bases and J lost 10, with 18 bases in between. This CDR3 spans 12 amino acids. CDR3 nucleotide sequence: TGTGCCAGTAGGATTGTCGGAGGCGGAGCTTTCTTT. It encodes CASRIVGGGAFF.

The DNA for the CDR3 is TGCGCCAGCAGCCAAGATCGGGGTTTTACCGGGGAGCTGTTTTTT. Residues: CASSQDRGFTGELFF. The rearrangement uses TRBV4-3 and TRBJ2-2, with D tentatively TRBD2 (5 bases). The CDR3 sequence is 15 residues long. Trimming left V 0 bases short and J 5 bases short, with 10 bases between. The V gene's germline CDR1 is LGHNA and CDR2 YSLEER.